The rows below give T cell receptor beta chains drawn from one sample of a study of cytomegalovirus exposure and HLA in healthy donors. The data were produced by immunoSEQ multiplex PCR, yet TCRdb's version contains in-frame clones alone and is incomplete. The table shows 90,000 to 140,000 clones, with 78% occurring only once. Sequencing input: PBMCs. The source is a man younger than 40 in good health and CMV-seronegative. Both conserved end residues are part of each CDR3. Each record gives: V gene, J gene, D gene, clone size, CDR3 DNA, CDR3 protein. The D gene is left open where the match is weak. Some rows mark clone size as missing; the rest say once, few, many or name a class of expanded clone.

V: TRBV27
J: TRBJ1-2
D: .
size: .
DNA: TGTGCCAGCAGTTTATCGCTCGGCGGGGCGGTTGGCTACACCTTC
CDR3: CASSLSLGGAVGYTF

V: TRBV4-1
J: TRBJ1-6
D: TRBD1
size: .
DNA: TGCGCCAGCAGCCAAGTAACAGGCAGGGGGAATTCACCCCTCCACTTT
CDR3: CASSQVTGRGNSPLHF

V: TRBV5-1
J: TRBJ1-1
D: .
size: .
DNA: TGCGCCAGCAGCGAAAGGAGTCACACTGAAGCTTTCTTT
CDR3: CASSERSHTEAFF

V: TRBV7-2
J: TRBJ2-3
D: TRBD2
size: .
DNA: TGTGCCAGCAGCCCAGAAACCCATTTAGCGGGGGGCTCCACAGATACGCAGTATTTT
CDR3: CASSPETHLAGGSTDTQYF

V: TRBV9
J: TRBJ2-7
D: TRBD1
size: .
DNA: TGTGCCAGCAGCGAGGACAGGGGCTACGAGCAGTACTTC
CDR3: CASSEDRGYEQYF

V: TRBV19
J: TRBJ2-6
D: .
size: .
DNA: TGTGCCAGTAGTATGGGGGCAGGCTCTGGGGCCAACGTCCTGACTTTC
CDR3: CASSMGAGSGANVLTF

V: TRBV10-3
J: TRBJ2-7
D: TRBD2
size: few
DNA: TGTGCCATCAGGGGACTAGCGAATAAAGTGGGGCTGGGCGAGCAGTACTTC
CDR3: CAIRGLANKVGLGEQYF

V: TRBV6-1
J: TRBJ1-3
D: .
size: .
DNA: TGTGCCAGCAGTGAAGTGCGGGAACCCAGCTCTGGAAACACCATATATTTT
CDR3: CASSEVREPSSGNTIYF

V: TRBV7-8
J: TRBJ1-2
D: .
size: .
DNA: TGTGCCAGCAGGGGCCAGAGCTATGGCTACACCTTC
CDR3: CASRGQSYGYTF

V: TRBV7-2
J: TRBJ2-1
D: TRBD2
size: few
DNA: TGTGCCAGCAGCTTAGTAACTAGCGGGGGGCAGTTCTTC
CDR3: CASSLVTSGGQFF

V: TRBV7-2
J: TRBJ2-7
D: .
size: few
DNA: TGTGCCAGCAGCTTTGGGCCAGGTGGCTACGAGCAGTACTTC
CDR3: CASSFGPGGYEQYF

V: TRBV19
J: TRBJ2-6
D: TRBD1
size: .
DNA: TGTGCCAGTAGTATCAAGGACAGGCAGGCTTTC
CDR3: CASSIKDRQAF

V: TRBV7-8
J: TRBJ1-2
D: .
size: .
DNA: TGTGCCAGCAGCTTAGGTACAGCTGGAGGCTACACCTTC
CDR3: CASSLGTAGGYTF

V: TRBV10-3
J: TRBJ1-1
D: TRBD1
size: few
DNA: TGTGCCATCAGTGGTATGTTCACAGGGGTGGTTGGCACTGAAGCTTTCTTT
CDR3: CAISGMFTGVVGTEAFF

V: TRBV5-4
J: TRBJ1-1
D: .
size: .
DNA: TGTGCCAGCAGCTGGGAGGGTAAAGGGAACACTGAAGCTTTCTTT
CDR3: CASSWEGKGNTEAFF

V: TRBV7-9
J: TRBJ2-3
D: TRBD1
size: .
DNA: TGTGCCAGCAGAAGAACCCCGGGACAGCTCACAGATACGCAGTATTTT
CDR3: CASRRTPGQLTDTQYF

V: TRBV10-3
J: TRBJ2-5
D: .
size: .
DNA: TGTGCCATCAGTGACAAGGGGGTCACTCGGGAGACCCAGTACTTC
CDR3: CAISDKGVTRETQYF